This T cell receptor (beta chain) is from a study of CD8 T cells in Susac syndrome. The CDR3 runs to 12 residues. V lost 7 bases and J 4 bases, leaving 10 bases between the germline ends. Germline assignment: CDR1 SNHLY and CDR2 FYNNEI. cDNA came from 0.5 to 1 ug RNA primed by random hexamers. An immunoSEQ multiplex PCR amplified TCR beta CDR3 over 54 Vbeta and 13 Jbeta. Each CDR3 protein gets one entry after TCRdb re-called the immunoSEQ multiplex PCR reads with MiXCR. The sample yields nearly 200,000 distinct CDR3 sequences, nearly 95% seen once. The specimen was CD4+ T cells from PBMCs. V and J are TRBV2 and TRBJ1-2; D is uncertain. This TCR was sampled from a human donor with multiple sclerosis. As DNA, the CDR3 is TGTGCCAGCACTCGGACTCCCTATGGCTACACCTTC. Amino acids: CASTRTPYGYTF.